Sequencing of this TCR beta chain was carried out in a study of regulatory T cells in long-lasting Graves disease. Study findings and constraints: Among samples with persistent disease, TRBV28, TRBJ1-2 and TRBJ2-5 were favored. Relative to new patients (roughly 1,000), persistent patients exhibited greater sharing of public clonotypes (about 3,000).

Time point of the sample: persistent/refractory GD, antithyroid drugs over 5 years with positive TRAb. The TCR library was made from RNA extracted from PBMCs. The CDR3 sequence is 14 residues long. V lost 6 bases, J lost 8 bases, and 12 bases stayed unmatched. Germline values: CDR1 SNHLY, CDR2 FYNNEI. Combining iRepertoire HTBI primers with Arm-PCR of CDR3 regions, the authors built TCR beta libraries. TCRdb reanalysed the multiplex PCR reads using MiXCR and keeps one entry per CDR3 protein. Of 500,000 to 700,000 distinct CDR3 sequences listed, 25% to 35% are singletons. There are a few counts of this clonotype. Antigen unknown.

The sample consisted of peripheral blood mononuclear cells (PBMCs), taken when the disease was refractory, from a patient treated with antithyroid drugs. The receptor's source is a female donor with Graves disease. The J gene is TRBJ1-1, the V gene TRBV2; 7 bases agree with TRBD1. In DNA form, the CDR3 reads TGTGCCAGCAGAGCAGGCAGGGGGATAGGGGAAGCTTTCTTT. It is translated as CASRAGRGIGEAFF. Looking up the rest from reference TRBV2 and TRBJ1-1 gives the full variable domain: EPEVTQTPSHQVTQMGQEVILRCVPISNHLYFYWYRQILGQKVEFLVSFYNNEISEKSEIFDDQFSVERPDGSNFTLKIRSTKLEDSAMYFCASRAGRGIGEAFFGQGTRLTVV.